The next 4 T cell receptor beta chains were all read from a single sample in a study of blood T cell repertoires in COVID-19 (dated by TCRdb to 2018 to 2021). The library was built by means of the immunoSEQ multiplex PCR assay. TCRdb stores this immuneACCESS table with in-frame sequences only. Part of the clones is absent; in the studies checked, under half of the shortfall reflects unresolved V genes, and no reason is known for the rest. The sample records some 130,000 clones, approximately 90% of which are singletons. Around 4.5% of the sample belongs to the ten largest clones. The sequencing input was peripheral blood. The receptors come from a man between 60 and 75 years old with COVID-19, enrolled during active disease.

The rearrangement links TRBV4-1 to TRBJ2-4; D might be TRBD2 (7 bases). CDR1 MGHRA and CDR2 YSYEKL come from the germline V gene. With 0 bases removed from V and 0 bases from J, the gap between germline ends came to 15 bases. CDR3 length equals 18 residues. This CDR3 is CASSQDRGEGVAKNIQYF. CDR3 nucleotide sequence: TGCGCCAGCAGCCAAGATCGGGGGGAGGGGGTAGCCAAAAACATTCAGTACTTC.

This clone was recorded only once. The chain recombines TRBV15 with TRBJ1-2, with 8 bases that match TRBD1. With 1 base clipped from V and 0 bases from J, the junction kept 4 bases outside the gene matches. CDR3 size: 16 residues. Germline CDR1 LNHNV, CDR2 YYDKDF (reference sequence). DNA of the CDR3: TGTGCCACCAGCAGAGGGGACAGGAGACCTAACTATGGCTACACCTTC. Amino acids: CATSRGDRRPNYGYTF. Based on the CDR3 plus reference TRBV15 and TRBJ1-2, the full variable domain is DAMVIQNPRYQVTQFGKPVTLSCSQTLNHNVMYWYQQKSSQAPKLLFHYYDKDFNNEADTPDNFQSRRPNTSFCFLDIRSPGLGDTAMYLCATSRGDRRPNYGYTFGSGTRLTVV.

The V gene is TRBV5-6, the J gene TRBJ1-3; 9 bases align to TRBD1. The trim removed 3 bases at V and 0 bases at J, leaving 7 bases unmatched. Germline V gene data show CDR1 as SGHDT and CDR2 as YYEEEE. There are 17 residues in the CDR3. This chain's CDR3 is CASSSARDRDSGNTIYF. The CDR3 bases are TGTGCCAGCAGCTCTGCAAGGGACAGGGACTCTGGAAACACCATATATTTT.

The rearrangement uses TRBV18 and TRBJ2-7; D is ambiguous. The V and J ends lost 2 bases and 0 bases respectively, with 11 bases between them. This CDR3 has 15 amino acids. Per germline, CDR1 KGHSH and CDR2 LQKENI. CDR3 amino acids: CASSPLPGNSYEQYF. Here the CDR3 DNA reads TGTGCCAGCTCACCATTGCCAGGCAACTCCTACGAGCAGTACTTC.